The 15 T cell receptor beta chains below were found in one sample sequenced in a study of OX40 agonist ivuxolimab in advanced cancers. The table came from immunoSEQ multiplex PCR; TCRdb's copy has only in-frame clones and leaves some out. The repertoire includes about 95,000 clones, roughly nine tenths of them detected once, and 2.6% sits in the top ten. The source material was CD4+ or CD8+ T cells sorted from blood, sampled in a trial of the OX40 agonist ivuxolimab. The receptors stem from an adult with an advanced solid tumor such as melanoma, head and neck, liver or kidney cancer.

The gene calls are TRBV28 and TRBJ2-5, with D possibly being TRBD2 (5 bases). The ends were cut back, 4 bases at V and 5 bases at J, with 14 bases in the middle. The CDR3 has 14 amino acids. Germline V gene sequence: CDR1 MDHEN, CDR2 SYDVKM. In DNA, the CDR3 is TGTGCCAGCAGTTCTCCACAAGGCGGGGAGACCCAGTACTTC. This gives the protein CASSSPQGGETQYF.

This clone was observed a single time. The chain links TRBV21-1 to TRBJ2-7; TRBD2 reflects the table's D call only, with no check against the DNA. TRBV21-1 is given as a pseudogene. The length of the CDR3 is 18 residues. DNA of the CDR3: TGTGCCAGCAGCAATGTCTACGCGGGAGCGCCTGATATCAACGAGCAGTACTTC. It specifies CASSNVYAGAPDINEQYF.

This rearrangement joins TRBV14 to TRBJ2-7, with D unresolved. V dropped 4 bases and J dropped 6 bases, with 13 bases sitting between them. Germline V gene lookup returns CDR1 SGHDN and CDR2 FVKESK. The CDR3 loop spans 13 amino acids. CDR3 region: CASSLQKFGEQYF. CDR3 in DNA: TGTGCCAGCAGCCTACAGAAGTTCGGCGAGCAGTACTTC.

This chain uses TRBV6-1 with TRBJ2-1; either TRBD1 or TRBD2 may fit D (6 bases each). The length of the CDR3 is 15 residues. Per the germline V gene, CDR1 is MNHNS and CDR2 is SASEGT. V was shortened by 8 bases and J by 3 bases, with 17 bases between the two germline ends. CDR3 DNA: TGTGCCAGCTGGGGAGGCACAGGGCACTACAATGAGCAGTTCTTC. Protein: CASWGGTGHYNEQFF.

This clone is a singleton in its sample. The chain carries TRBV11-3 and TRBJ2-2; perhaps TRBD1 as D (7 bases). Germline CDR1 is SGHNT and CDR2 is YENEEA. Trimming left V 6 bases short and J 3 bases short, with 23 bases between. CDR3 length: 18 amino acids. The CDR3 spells CASSLGDRVVADTGELFF. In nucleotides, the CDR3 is TGTGCCAGCAGTCTAGGAGACAGGGTAGTAGCGGACACCGGGGAGCTGTTTTTT.

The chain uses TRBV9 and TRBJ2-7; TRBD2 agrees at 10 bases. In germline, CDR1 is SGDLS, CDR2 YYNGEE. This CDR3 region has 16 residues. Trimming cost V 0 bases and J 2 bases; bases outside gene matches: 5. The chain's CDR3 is CASSVGGAGGPYEQYF. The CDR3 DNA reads TGTGCCAGCAGCGTAGGGGGAGCGGGAGGGCCCTACGAGCAGTACTTC.

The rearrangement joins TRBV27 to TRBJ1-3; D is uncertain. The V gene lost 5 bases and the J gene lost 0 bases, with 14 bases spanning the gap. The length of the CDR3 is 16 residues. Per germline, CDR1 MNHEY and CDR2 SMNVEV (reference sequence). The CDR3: CASSLNRDSSGNTIYF. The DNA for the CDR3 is TGTGCCAGCAGTCTTAACAGAGATTCCTCTGGAAACACCATATATTTT.

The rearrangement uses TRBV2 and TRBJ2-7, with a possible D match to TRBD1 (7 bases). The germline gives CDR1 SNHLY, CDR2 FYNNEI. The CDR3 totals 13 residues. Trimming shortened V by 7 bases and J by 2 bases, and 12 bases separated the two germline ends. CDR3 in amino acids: CASTPGGPYEQYF. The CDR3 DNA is TGTGCCAGCACCCCAGGGGGGCCCTACGAGCAGTACTTC.

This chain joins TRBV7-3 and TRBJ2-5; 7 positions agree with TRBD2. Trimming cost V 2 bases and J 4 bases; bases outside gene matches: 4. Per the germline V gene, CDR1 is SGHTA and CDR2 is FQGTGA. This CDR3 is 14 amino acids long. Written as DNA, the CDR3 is TGTGCCAGCAGCTTAGCGGGAGTGGGAGAGACCCAGTACTTC. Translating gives CASSLAGVGETQYF.

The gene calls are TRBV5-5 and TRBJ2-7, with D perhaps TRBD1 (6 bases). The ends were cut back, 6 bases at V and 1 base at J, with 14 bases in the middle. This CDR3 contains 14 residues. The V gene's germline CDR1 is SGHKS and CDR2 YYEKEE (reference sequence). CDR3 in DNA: TGTGCCAGCACCCTACAGGGTACGTCCTACGAGCAGTACTTC. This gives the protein CASTLQGTSYEQYF.

CDR3 amino acids: CASSLWLAGTGELFF. The CDR3 DNA is TGTGCCAGCAGTTTGTGGTTGGCGGGGACCGGGGAGCTGTTTTTT. This chain connects TRBV28 to TRBJ2-2; maybe TRBD2 (6 bases). Deletions cut 3 bases from V and 5 bases from J, with 13 bases between. Germline lookup yields CDR1 MDHEN and CDR2 SYDVKM. The CDR3 is made up of 15 amino acids.

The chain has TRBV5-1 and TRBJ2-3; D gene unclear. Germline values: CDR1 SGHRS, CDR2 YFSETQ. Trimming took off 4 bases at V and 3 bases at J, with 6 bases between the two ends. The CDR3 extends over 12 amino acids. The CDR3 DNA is TGCGCCAGCAGCACCTATACAGATACGCAGTATTTT. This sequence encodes CASSTYTDTQYF. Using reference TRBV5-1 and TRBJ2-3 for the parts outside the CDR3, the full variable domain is KAGVTQTPRYLIKTRGQQVTLSCSPISGHRSVSWYQQTPGQGLQFLFEYFSETQRNKGNFPGRFSGRQFSNSRSEMNVSTLELGDSALYLCASSTYTDTQYFGPGTRLTVL.

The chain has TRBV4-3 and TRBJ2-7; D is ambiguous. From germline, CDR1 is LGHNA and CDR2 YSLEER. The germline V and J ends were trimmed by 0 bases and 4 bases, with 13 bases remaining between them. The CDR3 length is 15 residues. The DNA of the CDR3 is TGCGCCAGCAGCCAAGATTTTTTGGCCCCTTACGAGCAGTACTTC. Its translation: CASSQDFLAPYEQYF.

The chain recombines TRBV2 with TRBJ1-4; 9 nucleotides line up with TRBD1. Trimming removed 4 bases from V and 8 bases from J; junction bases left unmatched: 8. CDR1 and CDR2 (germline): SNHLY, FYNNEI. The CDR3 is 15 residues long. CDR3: CASSATGQGLEKLFF. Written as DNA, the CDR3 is TGTGCCAGCAGTGCTACGGGACAGGGTCTGGAAAAACTGTTTTTT.

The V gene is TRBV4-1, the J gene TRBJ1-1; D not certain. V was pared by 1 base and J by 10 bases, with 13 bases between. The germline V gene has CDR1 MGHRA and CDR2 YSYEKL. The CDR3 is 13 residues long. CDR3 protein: CASSQAQFGRAFF. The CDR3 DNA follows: TGCGCCAGCAGCCAAGCGCAGTTTGGCAGAGCTTTCTTT.